The 28 T cell receptor beta chains presented below share a single source sample, sequenced in a study of shared clonotypes between healthy human individuals. Sequenced by immunoSEQ multiplex PCR; TCRdb stores in-frame clones only, minus some. Counted here are about 110,000 clones, 55% to 70% occurring once; the ten biggest clones make up about 25%. Sequencing was done on a sample of memory CD8+ T cells sorted from blood. Subset noted: CD45RO+ cells pooled with CCR7-negative TemRA cells. Every receptor here comes from a woman aged 30 to 39 in good health.

Details on this clone: This could be a read error, since a much larger clone is one nucleotide away. The chain joins TRBV29-1 to TRBJ1-2; D gene unclear. This CDR3 contains 12 residues. The germline V gene encodes CDR1 SQVTM and CDR2 ANQGSEA. This CDR3 reads CSVEAENYGHTF. The CDR3 nucleotides are TGCAGCGTTGAGGCAGAGAACTATGGCCACACCTTC.

The gene calls are TRBV18 and TRBJ2-3; 9 bases fit TRBD1. This CDR3 comprises 18 residues. Germline V gene sequence: CDR1 KGHSH, CDR2 LQKENI. The ends lost 3 bases at V and 5 bases at J; junction bases unmatched: 15. CDR3 region: CASSPRSPYRGLGDTQYF. CDR3 nucleotide sequence: TGTGCCAGCTCACCCCGTTCGCCCTACAGGGGGCTAGGAGATACGCAGTATTTT.

This clone showed up just a few times. The chain employs TRBV6-5 and TRBJ1-1, with D possibly being TRBD1 (5 bases). Trimming cost V 7 bases and J 1 base, with 16 bases left between them. Germline V gene data show CDR1 as MNHEY and CDR2 as SVGAGI. CDR3 length: 15 amino acids. The CDR3 here is CASTDTGGANTEAFF. CDR3 nucleotide sequence: TGTGCCAGCACTGACACCGGAGGGGCGAACACTGAAGCTTTCTTT.

This clone was recorded many times. This rearrangement joins TRBV27 to TRBJ2-7; 10 bases are a match to TRBD1. Per germline, CDR1 MNHEY and CDR2 SMNVEV (reference sequence). V was clipped by 7 bases and J by 1 base; unmatched bases: 10. The CDR3 loop spans 16 amino acids. CDR3 DNA sequence: TGTGCCAGCATTCCGACAGGGGGCACCTCGTCCTACGAGCAGTACTTC. Translated: CASIPTGGTSSYEQYF.

V usage is TRBV5-1 and J usage is TRBJ2-1, with D possibly being TRBD2 (5 bases). The ends were cut back, 1 base at V and 8 bases at J, with 19 bases in the middle. CDR3 length equals 16 residues. Germline V gene data show CDR1 as SGHRS and CDR2 as YFSETQ. Written as DNA, the CDR3 is TGCGCCAGCAGCTTGTCGCTAGCTTCCCCTCCCCATGAGCAGTTCTTC. Residues: CASSLSLASPPHEQFF. The full variable domain, rest sourced from reference TRBV5-1 and TRBJ2-1, is KAGVTQTPRYLIKTRGQQVTLSCSPISGHRSVSWYQQTPGQGLQFLFEYFSETQRNKGNFPGRFSGRQFSNSRSEMNVSTLELGDSALYLCASSLSLASPPHEQFFGPGTRLTVL.

This clone was recorded at least ten times. The rearrangement joins TRBV11-2 to TRBJ1-3; D remains ambiguous. Germline CDR1 reads SGHAT; CDR2 reads FQNNGV. V lost 4 bases and J 0 bases, leaving 7 bases between the germline ends. The CDR3 extends over 14 amino acids. DNA for the CDR3: TGTGCCAGCAGCTCCTCGGGCTCTGGAAACACCATATATTTT. Its protein is CASSSSGSGNTIYF.

This clone was observed at least ten times. The CDR3 protein is CASSLGGLSSYEQYF. In nucleotides, the CDR3 is TGTGCCAGCAGCTTAGGGGGACTATCCTCCTACGAGCAGTACTTC. V is TRBV7-9 and J is TRBJ2-7, with 7 bases lining up with TRBD2. The CDR3 extends over 15 amino acids. V shed 1 base, J shed 0 bases, and the junction held 3 bases outside the gene matches. Germline V gene sequence: CDR1 SEHNR, CDR2 FQNEAQ (reference sequence).

The chain links TRBV21-1 to TRBJ2-7; TRBD2 is the table's D call and was not checked against the DNA. TRBV21-1 is described as a pseudogene. The CDR3 contains 17 residues. The CDR3 bases are TGTGCCAGCAGCAAATTTGAAAGCCCGATGCCCTCCTACGAGCAGTACTTC. Translation gives CASSKFESPMPSYEQYF.

The chain carries TRBV6-1 and TRBJ2-4; 7 bases match TRBD1. V lost 0 bases, J lost 0 bases, and 5 bases stayed unmatched. Germline V gene sequence: CDR1 MNHNS, CDR2 SASEGT. This CDR3 has 17 amino acids. CDR3: CASSEAWDSIAKNIQYF. For the CDR3, the DNA is TGTGCCAGCAGTGAAGCGTGGGACAGTATAGCCAAAAACATTCAGTACTTC.

This clone appeared many times. The V gene is TRBV9, the J gene TRBJ2-3; D possibly corresponds to TRBD1 (5 bases). The CDR3 has 15 residues. The germline CDR1 and CDR2 sequences are SGDLS and YYNGEE. The V gene lost 0 bases and the J gene lost 2 bases, with 10 bases spanning the gap. The CDR3 DNA sequence: TGTGCCAGCAGCGTAGGTTCAGGGTCCACAGATACGCAGTATTTT. The encoded protein is CASSVGSGSTDTQYF.

The CDR3 loop reads CASSAGATDTQYF. DNA for the CDR3: TGTGCCAGCAGTGCGGGAGCCACAGATACGCAGTATTTT. The chain is built from TRBV6-4 and TRBJ2-3; D is perhaps TRBD2 (6 bases). Trimming removed 4 bases from V and 2 bases from J, with 7 bases in between. Germline V CDR1 and CDR2: MRHNA, SNTAGT. The CDR3 sequence is 13 residues long.

The genes are TRBV7-8 and TRBJ1-4, with D perhaps TRBD1 (5 bases). Germline assignment: CDR1 SGHVS and CDR2 FQNEAQ. The V end was cut by 2 bases, the J end by 8 bases, with 12 bases between. This CDR3 region has 14 residues. The CDR3 here is CASSLWGGGEKLFF. For the CDR3, the DNA is TGTGCCAGCAGCTTATGGGGGGGTGGCGAAAAACTGTTTTTT. Complete variable domain (other parts from reference TRBV7-8 and TRBJ1-4): GAGVSQSPRYKVAKRGQDVALRCDPISGHVSLFWYQQALGQGPEFLTYFQNEAQLDKSGLPSDRFFAERPEGSVSTLKIQRTQQEDSAVYLCASSLWGGGEKLFFGSGTQLSVL.

The chain recombines TRBV5-1 with TRBJ2-7; the match to TRBD1 covers 9 bases. V lost 3 bases and J lost 4; bases outside the gene matches: 5. This CDR3 is 14 amino acids long. Germline assignment: CDR1 SGHRS and CDR2 YFSETQ. CDR3 sequence reads: CASSSPGTGYEQYF. The DNA for the CDR3 is TGCGCCAGCAGCTCCCCCGGGACAGGGTACGAGCAGTACTTC.

Only one count was recorded for this clone. The rearrangement links TRBV30 to TRBJ2-7; 7 bases align to TRBD1. Germline assignment: CDR1 GTSNPN and CDR2 SVGIG (reference sequence). Trimming took 5 bases from V and 3 from J; bases not matched to a gene: 13. The length of the CDR3 is 15 residues. The CDR3 protein is CAWRQQGTGNYEQYF. The DNA for the CDR3 is TGTGCCTGGCGCCAACAGGGGACGGGGAACTACGAGCAGTACTTC.

The chain employs TRBV28 and TRBJ1-2, with D possibly matching TRBD1 (5 bases). V shed 4 bases and J shed 8 bases, with 17 bases lying between them. The length of the CDR3 is 14 residues. Germline CDR1 and CDR2: MDHEN and SYDVKM. In DNA form, the CDR3 reads TGTGCCAGCAGTTACCCTCGGGGCTTATTGGGCTACACCTTC. Encoded protein: CASSYPRGLLGYTF.

The V and J genes are TRBV4-1 and TRBJ2-7; D may be TRBD2 (6 bases). Germline V gene sequence: CDR1 MGHRA, CDR2 YSYEKL. This CDR3 is 15 amino acids long. V lost 4 bases to trimming and J lost 3 bases, with 16 bases between them. The CDR3, as DNA: TGCGCCAGCAGCCCTATCCCTAGCGTGCACTACGAGCAGTACTTC. Translation: CASSPIPSVHYEQYF.

The rearrangement links TRBV18 to TRBJ2-7, with D perhaps TRBD1 (6 bases). This CDR3 is built from 16 residues. With 4 bases removed from V and 4 bases from J, the gap between germline ends came to 20 bases. Germline V gene lookup returns CDR1 KGHSH and CDR2 LQKENI. CDR3 nucleotides: TGTGCCAGCTCACGAGAGTCCCCAGGGGTGGGTTACGAGCAGTACTTC. This sequence encodes CASSRESPGVGYEQYF. Full variable domain (missing parts from reference TRBV18 and TRBJ2-7): NAGVMQNPRHLVRRRGQEARLRCSPMKGHSHVYWYRQLPEEGLKFMVYLQKENIIDESGMPKERFSAEFPKEGPSILRIQQVVRGDSAAYFCASSRESPGVGYEQYFGPGTRLTVT.

The chain uses TRBV4-1 and TRBJ1-1, with 7 positions matching TRBD1. Trimming removed 6 bases from V and 4 bases from J; junction bases left unmatched: 17. CDR3 length equals 17 residues. Germline CDR1 MGHRA, CDR2 YSYEKL. This CDR3 reads CASSQLGGRTGSTEAFF. The CDR3 coding sequence is TGCGCCAGCAGTCAGCTGGGCGGGAGGACAGGATCCACTGAAGCTTTCTTT.

The rearrangement links TRBV21-1 to TRBJ2-1; the table's D call TRBD2 went unverified against the DNA. TRBV21-1 is a pseudogene locus. This CDR3 comprises 16 residues. CDR3 bases: TGTGCCAGCAGCAAAGCGGAGGGAGGGCCAGAGAATGAGCAGTTCTTC. Protein product: CASSKAEGGPENEQFF.

This sequence joins TRBV28 and TRBJ2-7, with 7 bases aligning to TRBD2. Germline V gene data show CDR1 as MDHEN and CDR2 as SYDVKM. CDR3 length: 16 amino acids. V trimming: 8 bases; J trimming: 0 bases; junction bases outside the gene matches: 13. The DNA for the CDR3 is TGTGCCAGCGGTCTGCGCCTCGGGAGGATCTCCTACGAGCAGTACTTC. It is translated as CASGLRLGRISYEQYF.

For the CDR3, the DNA is TGTGCCAGCAGCAGACAGGAGGGGGACACTGAAGCTTTCTTT. This encodes CASSRQEGDTEAFF. The chain has TRBV7-6 and TRBJ1-1; tentatively, D is TRBD1 (6 bases). From germline, CDR1 is SGHVS and CDR2 FNYEAQ. V dropped 5 bases and J dropped 3 bases, with 13 bases sitting between them. The CDR3 runs 14 residues.

This clone was found a few times. Different DNA sequences within this sample yield the same CDR3. The V call is TRBV7-9, the J call TRBJ2-1; D is possibly TRBD2 (6 bases). The CDR3 has 16 residues. Per germline, CDR1 SEHNR and CDR2 FQNEAQ (reference sequence). V shed 4 bases and J shed 9 bases, with 22 bases lying between them. The CDR3 region is CASSSNLFGSALEQFF. In nucleotides, the CDR3 is TGTGCCAGCAGCTCCAACCTCTTCGGGAGTGCGCTTGAGCAGTTCTTC.

The chain employs TRBV7-9 and TRBJ2-7; D uncertain. CDR3 length: 13 amino acids. V lost 5 bases, J lost 3 bases, and 11 bases lay in between. Per the germline V gene, CDR1 is SEHNR and CDR2 is FQNEAQ (reference sequence). In nucleotides, the CDR3 is TGTGCCAGCAGCGCGAGCCTAGGCTACGAGCAGTACTTC. Protein product: CASSASLGYEQYF.

This clone was seen ten or more times. This chain joins TRBV6-4 and TRBJ1-5; no reliable D call. This CDR3 has 14 residues. The germline V gene encodes CDR1 MRHNA and CDR2 SNTAGT. Trimming shortened V by 0 bases and J by 6 bases, and 9 bases separated the two germline ends. For the CDR3, the DNA is TGTGCCAGCAGTGACTCCGATGCGGGTCAGCCCCAGCATTTT. This gives the protein CASSDSDAGQPQHF.

This clone was picked up a small number of times. This chain joins TRBV27 and TRBJ1-2; D unclear. The CDR3 is 13 residues long. Germline V gene sequence: CDR1 MNHEY, CDR2 SMNVEV (reference sequence). Deletions cut 5 bases from V and 10 bases from J, with 17 bases between. The CDR3 coding sequence is TGTGCCAGCAGTACTATAAGGGATGGGTTCTACACCTTC. The encoded protein is CASSTIRDGFYTF.

The J gene is TRBJ2-1, the V gene TRBV4-2, with no clear D. CDR1 LGHNA and CDR2 YNFKEQ come from the germline V gene. The germline V and J ends were trimmed by 4 bases and 0 bases, with 13 bases remaining between them. The length of the CDR3 is 16 residues. This CDR3 is CASSLPRLDSYNEQFF. The CDR3 DNA follows: TGTGCCAGCAGCCTCCCCCGGCTAGACTCCTACAATGAGCAGTTCTTC.

The rearrangement joins TRBV27 to TRBJ2-5; 9 bases align to TRBD1. The J call may be mistaken, given a closer DNA end match to TRBJ2-7. The germline V gene encodes CDR1 MNHEY and CDR2 SMNVEV (reference sequence). The CDR3 covers 14 residues. The CDR3 here is CASTGGTGSYEQYF. The CDR3 nucleotides are TGTGCCAGCACTGGAGGGACAGGGTCCTACGAGCAGTACTTC.

This clone was detected ten times or more. Other DNA sequences in this specimen translate into the identical CDR3. The V and J genes are TRBV19 and TRBJ1-1; a weak D match, TRBD1 (5 bases). CDR1 is LNHDA and CDR2 is SQIVND in the germline V gene (reference sequence). Between the trimmed V and J ends, which lost 3 bases and 0 bases, there was a span of 8 bases. The CDR3 runs to 14 residues. Here the CDR3 DNA reads TGTGCCAGTAGTATTTGGGGGATGAACACTGAAGCTTTCTTT. As protein: CASSIWGMNTEAFF. The variable domain in full, completed from reference TRBV19 and TRBJ1-1, reads DGGITQSPKYLFRKEGQNVTLSCEQNLNHDAMYWYRQDPGQGLRLIYYSQIVNDFQKGDIAEGYSVSREKKESFPLTVTSAQKNPTAFYLCASSIWGMNTEAFFGQGTRLTVV.